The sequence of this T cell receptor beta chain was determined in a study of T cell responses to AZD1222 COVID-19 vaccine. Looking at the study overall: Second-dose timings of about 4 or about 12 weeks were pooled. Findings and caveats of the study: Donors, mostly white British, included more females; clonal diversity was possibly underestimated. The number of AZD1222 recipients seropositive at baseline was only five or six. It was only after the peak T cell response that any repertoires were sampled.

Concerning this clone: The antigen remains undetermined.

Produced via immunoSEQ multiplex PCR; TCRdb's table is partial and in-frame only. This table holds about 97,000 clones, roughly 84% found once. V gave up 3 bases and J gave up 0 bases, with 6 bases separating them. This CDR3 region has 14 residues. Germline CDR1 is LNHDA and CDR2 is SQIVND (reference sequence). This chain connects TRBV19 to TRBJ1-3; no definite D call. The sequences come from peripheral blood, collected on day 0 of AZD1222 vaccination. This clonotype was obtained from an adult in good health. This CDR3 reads CASSIGPSGNTIYF. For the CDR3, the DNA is TGTGCCAGTAGTATTGGACCCTCTGGAAACACCATATATTTT. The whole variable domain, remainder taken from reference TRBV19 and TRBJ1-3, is DGGITQSPKYLFRKEGQNVTLSCEQNLNHDAMYWYRQDPGQGLRLIYYSQIVNDFQKGDIAEGYSVSREKKESFPLTVTSAQKNPTAFYLCASSIGPSGNTIYFGEGSWLTVV.